The clone carrying this TCR beta chain was counted only a few times. The ends lost 9 bases at V and 2 bases at J; junction bases unmatched: 6. The CDR3 sequence is 13 residues long. In germline, CDR1 is MRHNA, CDR2 SNTAGT. The record originates from a study of blood T cells in healthy people across ages. PBMCs numbering at least 7 million were isolated per sample. The second PCR ran roughly 6 to 11 cycles with a sample-barcoded 5' primer and J-beta primers. In TCRdb, the 5' RACE reads were re-called with MiXCR into one record per CDR3 protein. The repertoire holds a few hundred thousand distinct CDR3 sequences, roughly half seen once, with around 53% in the top ten.

The chain couples TRBV6-4 to TRBJ1-2; the match to TRBD1 covers 7 bases. This receptor was identified in a man aged 60 to 69 in good health. Material: blood. The CDR3 loop is CASSRGSNYGYTF. CDR3 coding DNA: TGTGCCAGTTCCAGGGGGTCGAACTATGGCTACACCTTC.